The source of this T cell receptor (beta chain) is a study of CD8+CD57+ T cells in acquired aplastic anemia. Patients sequenced had flow cytometry evidence of CD8+CD57+ cell expansion. When blood sampling took place, the patients had received no therapy. TCR beta VDJ and CDR3 profiles were obtained from a genomic DNA template. MiXCR, run by TCRdb on the reads, gives a single entry per CDR3 protein. The sample has around 220,000 distinct CDR3 sequences, roughly 53% seen once. General study points: Overlap between patients and controls comprised 25 to 30 CD8+ CDR3 sequences. For CD8+ Simpson's diversity, patients and controls showed no significant difference.

This clonotype was counted only a few times. Its specificity is unknown. This may arise from a read error, as a much more abundant clone is one base away. This is likely a read error, given that the CDR3 carries no conserved phenylalanine or tryptophan at its end. Germline V gene sequence: CDR1 SGDLS, CDR2 YYNGEE. The CDR3 is made up of 15 amino acids. V was clipped by 0 bases and J by 4 bases, with 11 bases between them. The chain joins TRBV9 to TRBJ2-1, with D tentatively TRBD2 (5 bases). The sequence came from a human donor with aplastic anemia. Sequencing used sorted CD4+, CD8+, or CD8+CD57+ T cells (not recorded which) from PBMCs. In DNA, the CDR3 is TGTGCCAGCAGCGTAGGGACTGGAGGTTACAATGAGCAGTTCCTC. It is translated as CASSVGTGGYNEQFL.